This TCR beta chain was sequenced for a study of blood T cell repertoires in COVID-19. The germline CDR1 and CDR2 sequences are SGHNT and YENEEA. The length of the CDR3 is 12 residues. The V and J ends lost 4 bases and 5 bases respectively, with 8 bases between them. Profiling relied on immunoSEQ multiplex PCR, and the TCRdb table lists in-frame clones only, not all of them. The table has approximately 210,000 clones, 88% seen once. Input material: peripheral blood. This receptor was obtained from a man aged 18 to 30 with active or convalescent COVID-19. The chain couples TRBV11-3 to TRBJ2-5; tentative D call: TRBD1 (6 bases). The CDR3 DNA reads TGTGCCAGCAGCTCTACAGGGGAGACCCAGTACTTC. It codes for CASSSTGETQYF.